The clone carrying this TCR beta chain was found a few times. The antigen is unknown. The trim removed 3 bases at V and 3 bases at J, leaving 1 base unmatched. CDR1 is KGHSH, CDR2 LQKENI, per germline. The CDR3 runs to 14 residues. The data are from a study of breast tumors, draining lymph nodes, adjacent tissues. Each CDR3 protein gets one entry after TCRdb re-called the multiplex PCR reads with MiXCR. The sample contains under 300,000 distinct CDR3 sequences, around 35% of which appear only once. Axillary draining lymph nodes of breast cancer patients supplied the node samples. General observations from the study: Tumor TCR diversity was below lymph nodes but above nontumor tissue. Luminal-like breast cancer showed significantly higher tumor–nontumor repertoire similarity than basal-like. Most tumor T cells seemingly derive from lymph node, then expand in tumor. The lymph node origin of tumor T cells was framed as consistent with a hypothesis, not demonstrated.

J is TRBJ2-1 and V is TRBV18, with 8 bases identical to TRBD2. The sample consisted of axillary lymph node tissue. The source of this sequence is a female donor with breast cancer. Some clones in this sample may be carry-over from other donors' samples. CDR3 in amino acids: CASSPSGSYNEQFF. The CDR3 bases are TGTGCCAGCTCACCGAGCGGGAGCTACAATGAGCAGTTCTTC. The full variable domain, rest sourced from reference TRBV18 and TRBJ2-1, is NAGVMQNPRHLVRRRGQEARLRCSPMKGHSHVYWYRQLPEEGLKFMVYLQKENIIDESGMPKERFSAEFPKEGPSILRIQQVVRGDSAAYFCASSPSGSYNEQFFGPGTRLTVL.